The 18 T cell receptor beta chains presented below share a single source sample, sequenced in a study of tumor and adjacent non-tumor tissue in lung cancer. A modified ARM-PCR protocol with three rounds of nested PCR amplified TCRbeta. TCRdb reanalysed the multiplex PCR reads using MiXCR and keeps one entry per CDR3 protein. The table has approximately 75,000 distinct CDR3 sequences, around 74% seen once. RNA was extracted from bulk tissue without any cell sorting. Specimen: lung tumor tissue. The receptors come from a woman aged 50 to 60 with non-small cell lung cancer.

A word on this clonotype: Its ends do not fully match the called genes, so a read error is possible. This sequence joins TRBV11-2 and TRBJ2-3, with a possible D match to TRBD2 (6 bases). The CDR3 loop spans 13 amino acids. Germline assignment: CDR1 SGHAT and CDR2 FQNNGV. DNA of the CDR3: TGTGCCAACAGCTTAGCGGAGTCAGAAACGCGGTATTTT. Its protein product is CANSLAESETRYF.

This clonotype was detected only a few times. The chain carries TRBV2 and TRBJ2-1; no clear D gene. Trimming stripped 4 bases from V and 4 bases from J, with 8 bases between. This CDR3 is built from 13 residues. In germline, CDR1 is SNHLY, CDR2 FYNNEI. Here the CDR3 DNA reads TGTGCCAGCAGTGTAGACCAATACAATGAGCAGTTCTTC. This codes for CASSVDQYNEQFF.

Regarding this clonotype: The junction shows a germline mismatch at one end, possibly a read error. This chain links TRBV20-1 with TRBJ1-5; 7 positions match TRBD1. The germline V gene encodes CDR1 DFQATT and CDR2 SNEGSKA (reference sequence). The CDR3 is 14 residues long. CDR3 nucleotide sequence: TGCAGTGTCCCTCGGGACAGCTCTGGGCAGCCCCAGCACTTT. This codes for CSVPRDSSGQPQHF.

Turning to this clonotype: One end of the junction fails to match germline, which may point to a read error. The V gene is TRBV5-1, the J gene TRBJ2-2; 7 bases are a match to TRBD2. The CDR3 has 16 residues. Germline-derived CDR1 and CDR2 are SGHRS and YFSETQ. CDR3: CASTERAGAGTRELFF. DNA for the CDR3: TGCGCCAGCACGGAACGTGCGGGAGCGGGCACCAGGGAGCTGTTTTTT. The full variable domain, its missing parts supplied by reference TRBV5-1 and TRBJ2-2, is KAGVTQTPRYLIKTRGQQVTLSCSPISGHRSVSWYQQTPGQGLQFLFEYFSETQRNKGNFPGRFSGRQFSNSRSEMNVSTLELGDSALYLCASTERAGAGTRELFFGEGSRLTVL.

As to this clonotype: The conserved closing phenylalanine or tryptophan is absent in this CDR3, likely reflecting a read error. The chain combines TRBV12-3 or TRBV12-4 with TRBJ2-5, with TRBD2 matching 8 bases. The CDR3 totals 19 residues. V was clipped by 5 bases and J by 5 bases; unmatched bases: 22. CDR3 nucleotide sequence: TGTGCCAGCAGTCGTGGGCACGGGACTAGTGGCTCCAGGGTGGAGACCCAGTACTTA. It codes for CASSRGHGTSGSRVETQYL.

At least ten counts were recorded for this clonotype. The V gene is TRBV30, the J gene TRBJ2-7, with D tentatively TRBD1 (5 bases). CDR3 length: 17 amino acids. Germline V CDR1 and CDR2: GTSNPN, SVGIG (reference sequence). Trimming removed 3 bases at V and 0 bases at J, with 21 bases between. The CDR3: CAWRRFFRGSDSYEQYF. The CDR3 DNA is TGTGCCTGGAGACGTTTTTTTAGGGGTTCCGACTCCTACGAGCAGTACTTC.

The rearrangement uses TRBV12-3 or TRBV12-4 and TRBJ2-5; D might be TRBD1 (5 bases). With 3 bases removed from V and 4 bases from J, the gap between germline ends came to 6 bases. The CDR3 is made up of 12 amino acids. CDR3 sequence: CASSLGRETQYF. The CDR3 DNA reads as TGTGCCAGCAGTTTGGGGCGAGAGACCCAGTACTTC.

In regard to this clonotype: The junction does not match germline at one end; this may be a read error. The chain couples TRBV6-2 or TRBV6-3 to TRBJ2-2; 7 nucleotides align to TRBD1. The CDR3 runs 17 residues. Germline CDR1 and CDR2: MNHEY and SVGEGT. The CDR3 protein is CASSAGFGTANTGKLFF. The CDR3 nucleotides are TGTGCCAGCAGTGCAGGCTTCGGGACAGCGAACACCGGGAAGCTGTTTTTT.

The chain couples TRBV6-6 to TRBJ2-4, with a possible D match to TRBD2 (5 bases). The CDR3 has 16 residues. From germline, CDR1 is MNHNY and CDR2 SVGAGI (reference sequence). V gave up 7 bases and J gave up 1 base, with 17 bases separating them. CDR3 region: CASNPPGDRAKNIQYF. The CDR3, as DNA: TGTGCCAGCAATCCCCCCGGGGATCGGGCCAAAAACATTCAGTACTTC.

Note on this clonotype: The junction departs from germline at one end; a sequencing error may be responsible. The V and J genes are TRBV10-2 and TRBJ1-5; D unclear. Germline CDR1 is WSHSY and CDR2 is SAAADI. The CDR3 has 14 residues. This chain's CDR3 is CTSSESDIIQPQHF. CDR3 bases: TGCACCAGCAGTGAGTCAGACATAATTCAGCCCCAGCATTTT.

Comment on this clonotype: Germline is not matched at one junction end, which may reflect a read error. The CDR3 reads CASSFDGLGNHPQHF. CDR3 nucleotide sequence: TGTGCCAGCAGCTTTGATGGATTGGGTAATCATCCCCAGCATTTT. This sequence joins TRBV11-2 and TRBJ1-5, with D uncertain. This CDR3 is built from 15 residues. Germline values: CDR1 SGHAT, CDR2 FQNNGV.

CDR3: CTGSLLVLGTEAFF. CDR3 nucleotides: TGTACCGGCAGCTTGCTAGTGTTGGGAACTGAAGCTTTCTTT. The rearrangement joins TRBV11-2 to TRBJ1-1, with D hard to call. CDR1 and CDR2 from the germline V gene are SGHAT and FQNNGV. CDR3 length: 14 residues.

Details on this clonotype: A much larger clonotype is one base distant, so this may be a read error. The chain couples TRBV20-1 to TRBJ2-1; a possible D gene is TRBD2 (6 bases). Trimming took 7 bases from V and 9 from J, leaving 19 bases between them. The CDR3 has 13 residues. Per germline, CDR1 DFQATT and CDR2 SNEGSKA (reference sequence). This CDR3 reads CSVPPGRGGEQFF. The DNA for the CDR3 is TGCAGTGTCCCGCCCGGGAGAGGAGGTGAGCAGTTCTTC.

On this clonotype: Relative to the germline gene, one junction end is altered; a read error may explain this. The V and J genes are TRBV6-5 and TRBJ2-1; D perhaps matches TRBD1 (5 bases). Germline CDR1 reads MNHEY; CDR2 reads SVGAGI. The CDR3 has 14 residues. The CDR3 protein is CTSSTGSGSPVQFF. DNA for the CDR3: TGTACCAGCAGTACCGGGTCAGGGTCCCCAGTGCAGTTCTTC.

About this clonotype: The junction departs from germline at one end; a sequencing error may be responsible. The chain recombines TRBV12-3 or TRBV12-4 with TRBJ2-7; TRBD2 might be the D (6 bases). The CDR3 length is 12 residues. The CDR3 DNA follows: TGTGCCAGCGGTCGGGAGTCCTATGAGCAGTACTTC. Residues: CASGRESYEQYF.

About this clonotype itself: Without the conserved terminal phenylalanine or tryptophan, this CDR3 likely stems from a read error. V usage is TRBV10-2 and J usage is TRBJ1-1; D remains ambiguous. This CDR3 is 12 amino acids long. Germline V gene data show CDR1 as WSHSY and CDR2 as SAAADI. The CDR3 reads CATSEANTEAFS. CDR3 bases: TGCGCCACCAGTGAGGCAAACACTGAAGCTTTCTCT.

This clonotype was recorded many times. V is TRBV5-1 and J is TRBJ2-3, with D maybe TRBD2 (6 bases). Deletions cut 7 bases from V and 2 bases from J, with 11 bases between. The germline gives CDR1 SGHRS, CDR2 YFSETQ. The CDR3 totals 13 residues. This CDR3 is CASGEATTDTQYF. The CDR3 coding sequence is TGCGCCAGCGGGGAGGCGACCACAGATACGCAGTATTTT.

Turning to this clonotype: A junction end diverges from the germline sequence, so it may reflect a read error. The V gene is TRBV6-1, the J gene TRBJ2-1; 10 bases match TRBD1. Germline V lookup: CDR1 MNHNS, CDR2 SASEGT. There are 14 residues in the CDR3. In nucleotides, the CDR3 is TGTGTCAGCAGTGTTCTGACAGGGGGCGATGAGCAGTTCTTC. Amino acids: CVSSVLTGGDEQFF.